This T cell receptor beta chain was observed in a study of cytomegalovirus exposure and HLA in healthy donors. Sequencing was performed with immunoSEQ multiplex PCR; in TCRdb, only in-frame clones are kept and a portion is missing. Seen here are approximately 82,000 clones, roughly 94% observed once, and the top ten hold 0.69%. Germline loops: CDR1 MNHEY, CDR2 SMNVEV (reference sequence). Trimming took 4 bases from V and 3 from J; bases not matched to a gene: 12. The CDR3 length is 17 residues. This chain connects TRBV27 to TRBJ2-1; 7 nucleotides agree with TRBD2. What was sequenced was PBMCs. This sequence originates from a woman aged 18-29 years in good health and CMV-seronegative. The CDR3 here is CASSSLSSTSSYNEQFF. CDR3 sequence (DNA): TGTGCCAGCAGTTCCCTCTCCTCGACTAGCAGCTACAATGAGCAGTTCTTC.